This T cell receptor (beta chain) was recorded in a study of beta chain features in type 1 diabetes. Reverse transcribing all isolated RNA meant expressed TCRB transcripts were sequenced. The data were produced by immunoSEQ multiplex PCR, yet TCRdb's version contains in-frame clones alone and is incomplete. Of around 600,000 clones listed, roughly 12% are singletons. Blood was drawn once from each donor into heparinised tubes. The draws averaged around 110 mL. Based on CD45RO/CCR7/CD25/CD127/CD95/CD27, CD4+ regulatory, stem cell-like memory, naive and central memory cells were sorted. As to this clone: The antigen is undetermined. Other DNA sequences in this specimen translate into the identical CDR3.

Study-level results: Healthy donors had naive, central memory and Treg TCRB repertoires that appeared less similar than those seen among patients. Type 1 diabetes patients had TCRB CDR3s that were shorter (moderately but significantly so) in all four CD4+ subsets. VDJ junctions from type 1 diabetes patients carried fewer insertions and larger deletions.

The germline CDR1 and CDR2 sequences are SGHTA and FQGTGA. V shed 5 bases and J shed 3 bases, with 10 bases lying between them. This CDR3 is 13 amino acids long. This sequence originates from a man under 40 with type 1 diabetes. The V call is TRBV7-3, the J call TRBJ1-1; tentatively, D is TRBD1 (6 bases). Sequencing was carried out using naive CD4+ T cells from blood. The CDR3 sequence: CASSLQGDTEAFF. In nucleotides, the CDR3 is TGTGCCAGCAGCCTACAGGGAGACACTGAAGCTTTCTTT.